The entry below describes one TCR beta chain. Amplicons of TCR beta CDR3 were generated from genomic DNA by two-round multiplex PCR. Primers were specific to each TRBV and TRBJ gene in first-round PCR. TCRdb re-called the multiplex PCR reads with MiXCR, one entry per CDR3 protein. Among around 20,000 distinct CDR3 sequences listed, less than 50% were seen once. The V gene's germline CDR1 is MDHEN and CDR2 SYDVKM. Between the trimmed V and J ends, which lost 7 bases and 6 bases, there was a span of 9 bases. The CDR3 totals 11 residues. This sample is drawn from a study of prognosis after radiotherapy for stage I lung cancer.

This material consisted of PBMCs, taken before or after stereotactic body radiation therapy (not recorded which). The origin of this receptor is a donor over 45 with non-small cell lung cancer. This chain joins TRBV28 and TRBJ1-2; D possibly corresponds to TRBD1 (5 bases). CDR3 coding DNA: TGTGCCAGCACAGGGCGCAATGGCTACACCTTC. Translation gives CASTGRNGYTF.